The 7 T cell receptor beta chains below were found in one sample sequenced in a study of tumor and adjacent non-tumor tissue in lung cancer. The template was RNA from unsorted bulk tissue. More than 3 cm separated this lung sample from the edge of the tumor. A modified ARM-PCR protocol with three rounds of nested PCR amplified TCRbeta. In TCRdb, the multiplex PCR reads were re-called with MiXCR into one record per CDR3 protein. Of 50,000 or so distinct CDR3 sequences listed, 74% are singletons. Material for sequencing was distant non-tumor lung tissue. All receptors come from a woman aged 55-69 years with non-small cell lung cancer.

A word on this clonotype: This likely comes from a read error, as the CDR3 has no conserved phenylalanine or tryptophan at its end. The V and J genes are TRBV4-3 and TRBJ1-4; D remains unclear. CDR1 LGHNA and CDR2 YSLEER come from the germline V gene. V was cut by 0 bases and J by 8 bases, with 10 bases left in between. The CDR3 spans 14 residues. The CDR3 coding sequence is TGCGCCAGCAGCCAAGACGGGGTGGGGGAAAAACTGTTTTCT. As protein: CASSQDGVGEKLFS.

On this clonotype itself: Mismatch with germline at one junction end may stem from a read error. The CDR3: CASSAQGEGVTQYF. The CDR3 DNA is TGTGCTAGCAGTGCCCAGGGAGAGGGAGTGACTCAGTACTTC. The chain links TRBV6-5 to TRBJ2-5; D might be TRBD1 or TRBD2, each matching 5 bases. From germline, CDR1 is MNHEY and CDR2 SVGAGI. This CDR3 spans 14 amino acids.

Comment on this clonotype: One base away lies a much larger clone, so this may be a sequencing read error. CDR3: CASGLGPVREQYF. CDR3 bases: TGTGCCAGCGGCTTGGGGCCAGTACGAGAGCAGTACTTC. This chain joins TRBV7-8 and TRBJ2-7; tentative D call: TRBD1 (5 bases). This CDR3 has 13 amino acids. Germline CDR1 SGHVS, CDR2 FQNEAQ.

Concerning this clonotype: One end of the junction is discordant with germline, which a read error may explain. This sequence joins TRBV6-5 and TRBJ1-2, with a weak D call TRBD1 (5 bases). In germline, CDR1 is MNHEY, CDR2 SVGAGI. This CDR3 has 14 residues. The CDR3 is CVSNQGPGDCGYTF. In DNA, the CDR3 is TGTGTCAGCAATCAGGGACCCGGTGACTGTGGCTACACCTTC.

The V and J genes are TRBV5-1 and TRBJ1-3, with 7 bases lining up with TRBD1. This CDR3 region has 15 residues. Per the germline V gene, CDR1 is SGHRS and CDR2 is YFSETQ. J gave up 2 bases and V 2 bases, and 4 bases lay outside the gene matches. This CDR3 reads CASSLEGATGNTIYF. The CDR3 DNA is TGCGCCAGCAGCTTAGAGGGGGCGACTGGAAACACCATATATTTT.

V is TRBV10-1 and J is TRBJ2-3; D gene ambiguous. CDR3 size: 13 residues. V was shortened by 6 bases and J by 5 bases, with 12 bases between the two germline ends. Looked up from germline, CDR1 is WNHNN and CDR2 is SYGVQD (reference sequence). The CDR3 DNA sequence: TGCGCCAGCAGCGTTGGGTTGGTAGATACGCAGTATTTT. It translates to CASSVGLVDTQYF.

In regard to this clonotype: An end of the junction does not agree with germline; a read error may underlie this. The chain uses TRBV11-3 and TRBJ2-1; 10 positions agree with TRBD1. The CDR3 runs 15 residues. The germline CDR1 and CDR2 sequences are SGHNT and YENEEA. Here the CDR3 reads CASSIGTGADNERSF. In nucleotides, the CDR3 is TGTGCCAGCAGCATAGGGACAGGGGCCGACAATGAGCGGTCCTTC.